This T cell receptor (beta chain) was captured by sequencing in a study of blood T cell repertoires in COVID-19. Study information: From T cells, B-cell-depleted T cells, or PBMCs came the material, which was cDNA or gDNA.

This CDR3 contains 13 residues. Germline lookup yields CDR1 LNHDA and CDR2 SQIVND (reference sequence). Trimming at V came to 6 bases and at J to 2 bases, leaving 3 bases not matched to a gene. Participants' reported clinical history set cohort assignment. Individuals in the exposed group had encountered a COVID-19 case within 2 weeks preceding study entry. TCRdb's table, derived via immunoSEQ multiplex PCR, lists solely in-frame clones and lacks some. The data hold approximately 220,000 clones, with 65% to 90% observed a single time. The chain uses TRBV19 and TRBJ2-7, with TRBD2 matching 8 bases. The sequence came from a woman aged 30 to 39 who had been exposed to COVID-19. The sample was PBMCs or T cells enriched from blood (not recorded which). CDR3 sequence reads: CASRAGATYEQYF. DNA of the CDR3: TGTGCCAGTAGAGCGGGGGCTACCTACGAGCAGTACTTC.